Sequencing of this T cell receptor (beta chain) was carried out in a study of beta chain features in type 1 diabetes. Findings and caveats of the study: Cells that show high TCR expression could be over-represented by cDNA sequencing.

Expressed TCRB transcripts were sequenced because the isolated RNA had all been reverse transcribed beforehand. TCRdb keeps only in-frame clones here, not all; method: immunoSEQ multiplex PCR. The data show 300,000 to 350,000 clones, roughly 8% seen once. The sample holds many counts of this clone. Its antigen is undetermined. The germline gives CDR1 LNHNV, CDR2 YYDKDF (reference sequence). The V end was cut by 0 bases, the J end by 8 bases, with 14 bases between. This CDR3 spans 15 amino acids. A heparinised blood draw that averaged around 0.12 L was obtained once from each donor. This chain uses TRBV15 with TRBJ2-1; the D gene is possibly TRBD2 (6 bases). This clonotype was sampled from a woman younger than 35 in good health. The source material was central memory CD4+ T cells from blood. This CDR3 is CATSRDPPGVDEQFF. For the CDR3, the DNA is TGTGCCACCAGCAGAGACCCCCCGGGAGTTGATGAGCAGTTCTTC.